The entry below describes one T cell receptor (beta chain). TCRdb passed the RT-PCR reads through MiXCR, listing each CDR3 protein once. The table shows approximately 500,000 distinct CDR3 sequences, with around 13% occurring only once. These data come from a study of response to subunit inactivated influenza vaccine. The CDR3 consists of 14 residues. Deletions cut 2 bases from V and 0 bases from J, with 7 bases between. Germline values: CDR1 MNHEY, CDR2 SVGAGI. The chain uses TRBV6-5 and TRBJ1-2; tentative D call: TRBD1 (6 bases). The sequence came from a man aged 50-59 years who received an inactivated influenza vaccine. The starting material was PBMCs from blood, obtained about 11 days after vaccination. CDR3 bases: TGTGCCAGCAGTTACGGGACAACTAACTATGGCTACACCTTC. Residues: CASSYGTTNYGYTF.